This TCR beta chain was retrieved from a study of blood T cell repertoires in COVID-19 (dated by TCRdb to the early 2020s). At the level of the whole study: The collaborator samples originated in the United States, Italy and Spain and spanned the acute and convalescent phases of COVID-19. The prospective study material was composed of cDNA or gDNA derived from T cells, B-cell-depleted T cells, or PBMCs. Deeply sampled blood TCRbeta repertoires from subjects exposed to, actively infected with, or recovered from COVID-19 were included in the dataset. The repertoires were made available in a free public database intended to serve as a resource for research on the immune response to SARS-CoV-2. The samples were drawn from the first 160 participants of the ongoing ImmuneRACE study and from some 1,300 subjects provided by 6 global collaborators. Nearly every sample came with metadata listing a de-identified subject ID, COVID-19 status, age in years and sex. Where available, HLA class I and class II types were taken from metadata supplied by the sample provider and were not determined by assay-based typing.

Whole blood was collected in K2EDTA tubes by collaborating institutions according to the institutions' own protocols. For TCRbeta analysis, collaborators shipped samples as frozen whole blood, isolated PBMCs, or DNA extracted from either of those sample types. Findings and caveats that apply to the study as a whole: Clinical and demographic metadata were provided uncurated, with the amount varying by source and participant.

Taken from cysteine to phenylalanine, the CDR3 has 16 residues. This entry keeps only the CDR3 DNA: 48 bases, framed from base 1. Reading the germline V gene gives CDR1 MGHDK and CDR2 SYGVNS. V lost 1 base and J lost 1 base; the stretch between them is 12 bases long. As regards this clone: Its specific antigen is unknown. Base qualities are not recorded, but no much larger clone differs from it by a single base.

TCRbeta CDR3 regions were amplified from genomic DNA using the immunoSEQ Assay, a bias-controlled multiplex PCR. The authors' analysis ran thus. Nucleated cell counts per sample were estimated from amplification of reference gene primers within the assay. To quantify the absolute abundance of each unique TCRbeta CDR3 rearrangement, sequence reads were collapsed and filtered. For each sample, productive Simpson clonality was calculated as the square root of Simpson's diversity index over productive rearrangements. Held by TCRdb, this immuneACCESS table contains in-frame sequences only and omits some clones. Under half of the omission traces to an unresolved V gene where checked; the cause of the rest is unknown. V and J calls and clone size are as listed in that table; D and trimming were resolved from the DNA. The sample yields roughly 250,000 clones; 70% to 90% were counted once. The top ten clonotypes cover about 4% of the sample.

The chain couples TRBV25-1 to TRBJ2-3; 6 matching bases give a weak D call of TRBD1. This receptor was identified in a man in his fifties with acute or convalescent COVID-19. Sample: peripheral blood. The nucleotide sequence is given as TGTGCCAGCAGTGAATTAGACAGGCCCCGCACAGATACGCAGTATTTT. Translated, it gives CASSELDRPRTDTQYF.